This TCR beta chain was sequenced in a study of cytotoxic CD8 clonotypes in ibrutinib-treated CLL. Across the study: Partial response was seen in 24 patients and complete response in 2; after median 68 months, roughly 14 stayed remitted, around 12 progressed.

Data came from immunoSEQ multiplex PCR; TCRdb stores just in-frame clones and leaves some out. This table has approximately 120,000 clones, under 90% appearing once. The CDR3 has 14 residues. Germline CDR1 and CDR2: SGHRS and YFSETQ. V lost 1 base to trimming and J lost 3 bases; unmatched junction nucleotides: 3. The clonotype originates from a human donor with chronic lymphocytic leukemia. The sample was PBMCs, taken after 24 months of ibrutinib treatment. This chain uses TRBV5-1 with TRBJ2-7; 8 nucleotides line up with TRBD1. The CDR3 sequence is CASSLLQGGYEQYF. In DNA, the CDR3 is TGCGCCAGCAGCTTGTTACAGGGGGGCTACGAGCAGTACTTC.